These 5 T cell receptor beta chains were sequenced from one sample in a study of control samples from healthy donors and cancer patients (dated by TCRdb to the early 2020s). Receptor amplification or capture employed the immunoSEQ multiplex PCR assay. Imported from immuneACCESS, the table was reduced by TCRdb to in-frame sequences with V and J called. These copies leave out some clones; in studies compared against another copy, an unresolved V gene accounts for under half, and the cause of the remainder is not known. The sample table lists roughly 83,000 clones, roughly 82% of them with a count of one. About 9.8% of the sample comes from the top ten. Sequenced material: blood. The receptors were sampled from a woman aged 55 to 70 in good health.

This chain connects TRBV15 to TRBJ1-1, with TRBD1 as a possible D gene (5 bases). Germline V gene lookup returns CDR1 LNHNV and CDR2 YYDKDF (reference sequence). The CDR3 totals 14 residues. The ends were cut back, 0 bases at V and 1 base at J, with 6 bases in the middle. The CDR3 sequence: CATSRDGGNTEAFF. CDR3 sequence (DNA): TGTGCCACCAGCAGAGATGGGGGGAACACTGAAGCTTTCTTT.

This clone was observed a few times. This rearrangement joins TRBV6-5 to TRBJ1-2, with D possibly matching TRBD1 (5 bases). The V end was cut by 7 bases, the J end by 5 bases, with 11 bases between. There are 12 residues in the CDR3. Germline V gene data show CDR1 as MNHEY and CDR2 as SVGAGI. CDR3 in amino acids: CASTSGHYGYTF. CDR3 nucleotide sequence: TGTGCCAGCACGTCGGGGCATTATGGCTACACCTTC.

The rearrangement uses TRBV19 and TRBJ2-5, with TRBD1 matching 8 bases. Germline V CDR1 and CDR2: LNHDA, SQIVND (reference sequence). The CDR3 extends over 14 amino acids. The J segment lost 5 bases and the V segment lost 7 bases, leaving 9 bases of the junction unmatched. The CDR3 loop is CASNNRGAGETQYF. DNA of the CDR3: TGTGCCAGTAACAACAGGGGGGCGGGGGAGACCCAGTACTTC.

This sequence joins TRBV5-6 and TRBJ2-7, with D possibly being TRBD1 or TRBD2 (5 bases each). The CDR3 consists of 15 residues. In germline, CDR1 is SGHDT, CDR2 YYEEEE. Trimming stripped 4 bases from V and 3 bases from J, with 17 bases between. The CDR3 bases are TGTGCCAGCAGCCGGGACCGCGTCTCGGGCTACGAGCAGTACTTC. Protein: CASSRDRVSGYEQYF.

The genes are TRBV28 and TRBJ2-7; TRBD1 might be the D (5 bases). Germline-derived CDR1 and CDR2 are MDHEN and SYDVKM. This CDR3 has 13 amino acids. V was clipped by 3 bases and J by 7 bases, with 13 bases between them. The CDR3 bases are TGTGCCAGCAGTTTTGTCAGTAGGGGAGAGCAGTACTTC. It codes for CASSFVSRGEQYF.